The present entry profiles one TCR beta chain with its context. This record comes from a study of OX40 agonist ivuxolimab in advanced cancers. Study-level background: Each patient was given ivuxolimab into a vein every 2 weeks, at 0.01 to 10 mg/kg.

Exclusion applied to patients with autoimmune disease history or systemic immunosuppression. Germline assignment: CDR1 LNHDA and CDR2 SQIVND (reference sequence). This CDR3 region has 13 residues. Trimming left V 7 bases short and J 8 bases short, with 15 bases between. Data came from immunoSEQ multiplex PCR; TCRdb stores just in-frame clones and leaves some out. Counted here are 35,000 to 50,000 clones, roughly 90% occurring once; the ten biggest clones make up 0.5% to 0.6%. Sequenced material: CD4+ or CD8+ T cells sorted from blood, taken in a trial of the OX40 agonist ivuxolimab. The rearrangement links TRBV19 to TRBJ2-1; the D gene is possibly TRBD2 (6 bases). This clonotype was obtained from an adult with an advanced solid tumor such as melanoma, head and neck, liver or kidney cancer. The CDR3 coding sequence is TGTGCCAGTAAGGTAGCCGGGGGTGATGAGCAGTTCTTC. Protein product: CASKVAGGDEQFF.